What follows are 20 T cell receptor beta chains derived from one specimen sequenced in a study of human T cells and chemical hapten exposure. This sample's time point: healthy volunteer bleed at 2 weeks. Unfractionated whole blood yielded the extracted total RNA. One entry per CDR3 protein results from TCRdb running MiXCR on the RACE reads. Here the sample spans around 130,000 distinct CDR3 sequences, approximately 9% being singletons. Sequenced material: whole blood. These receptor sequences come from a male donor in good health. Some clones in this sample may be carry-over from other donors' samples.

This clonotype was counted many times. The chain couples TRBV7-2 to TRBJ1-6; 10 bases agree with TRBD1. The CDR3 totals 15 residues. V lost 3 bases, J lost 7 bases, and 3 bases stayed unmatched. The germline V gene has CDR1 SGHTA and CDR2 FQGNSA. CDR3 sequence (DNA): TGTGCCAGCAGCTTTCCGGGACAGGGGAATTCACCCCTCCACTTT. Translation: CASSFPGQGNSPLHF. Full variable domain (remainder filled in from reference TRBV7-2 and TRBJ1-6): GAGVSQSPSNKVTEKGKDVELRCDPISGHTALYWYRQSLGQGLEFLIYFQGNSAPDKSGLPSDRFSAERTGGSVSTLTIQRTQQEDSAVYLCASSFPGQGNSPLHFGNGTRLTVT.

This clonotype was observed at least ten times. The chain has TRBV19 and TRBJ2-4, with D perhaps TRBD2 (6 bases). V gave up 6 bases and J gave up 3 bases, with 12 bases separating them. This CDR3 is built from 14 residues. Germline-derived CDR1 and CDR2 are LNHDA and SQIVND (reference sequence). CDR3 in DNA: TGTGCCAGTAGGCAGAACGGGGGCAAAAACATTCAGTACTTC. It yields the protein CASRQNGGKNIQYF. Full variable domain (remainder filled in from reference TRBV19 and TRBJ2-4): DGGITQSPKYLFRKEGQNVTLSCEQNLNHDAMYWYRQDPGQGLRLIYYSQIVNDFQKGDIAEGYSVSREKKESFPLTVTSAQKNPTAFYLCASRQNGGKNIQYFGAGTRLSVL.

The table lists this clonotype with a few counts. The chain combines TRBV7-2 with TRBJ2-3; 7 nucleotides line up with TRBD2. CDR3 length: 15 residues. With 5 bases clipped from V and 2 bases from J, the junction kept 7 bases outside the gene matches. Germline assignment: CDR1 SGHTA and CDR2 FQGNSA. The CDR3 region is CASSLSGADTDTQYF. In DNA form, the CDR3 reads TGTGCCAGCAGCCTAAGCGGGGCTGACACAGATACGCAGTATTTT.

This clonotype was seen more than once but under ten times. The chain is built from TRBV6-2 or TRBV6-3 and TRBJ2-7, with TRBD1 matching 9 bases. Per germline, CDR1 MNHEY and CDR2 SVGEGT. The CDR3 has 14 amino acids. Trimming removed 4 bases from V and 2 bases from J; junction bases left unmatched: 3. CDR3 residues: CASSWDRVTYEQYF. The CDR3 DNA reads TGTGCCAGCAGTTGGGACAGGGTGACCTACGAGCAGTACTTC.

This chain links TRBV4-1 with TRBJ1-2; unclear D gene. The CDR3 contains 15 residues. The germline V and J ends were trimmed by 2 bases and 2 bases, with 12 bases remaining between them. Germline values: CDR1 MGHRA, CDR2 YSYEKL. CDR3 DNA sequence: TGCGCCAGCAGCCAAAACCCCCACGGAAACTATGGCTACACCTTC. Amino acids: CASSQNPHGNYGYTF.

This clonotype was detected many times. The CDR3 sequence is CASREDRLNTEAFF. The DNA of the CDR3 is TGTGCCAGCAGAGAGGACAGACTGAACACTGAAGCTTTCTTT. The V gene is TRBV6-2 or TRBV6-3, the J gene TRBJ1-1; a possible D gene is TRBD1 (6 bases). CDR1 and CDR2 from the germline V gene are MNHEY and SVGEGT. The CDR3 spans 14 residues. V was trimmed by 6 bases and J by 0 bases, leaving 11 bases between them.

The chain recombines TRBV6-4 with TRBJ1-6; D is unresolved. The CDR3 loop spans 13 amino acids. The germline V and J ends were trimmed by 0 bases and 7 bases, with 4 bases remaining between them. Germline V gene data show CDR1 as MRHNA and CDR2 as SNTAGT. The CDR3 protein is CASSDSGNSPLHF. The DNA of the CDR3 is TGTGCCAGCAGTGACTCGGGGAATTCACCCCTCCACTTT.

This clonotype appeared a few times. The V and J genes are TRBV5-1 and TRBJ2-1; TRBD1 matches 12 bases. The V gene end was trimmed by 4 bases and the J gene end by 8 bases; junction bases not matched to a gene: 10. CDR3 length equals 16 residues. Germline assignment: CDR1 SGHRS and CDR2 YFSETQ. Written as DNA, the CDR3 is TGCGCCAGCAGCAAGGACCGGGACAGGGGGCTCGATGAGCAGTTCTTC. Residues: CASSKDRDRGLDEQFF.

This clonotype came up once. The chain carries TRBV3-1 and TRBJ1-2; 12 bases fit TRBD1. Germline-derived CDR1 and CDR2 are LGHDT and YNNKEL (reference sequence). This CDR3 comprises 17 residues. The V gene end was trimmed by 4 bases and the J gene end by 5 bases; junction bases not matched to a gene: 11. DNA for the CDR3: TGTGCCAGCAGCCCAACCCCGGGACAGGGGGCAGGGTATGGCTACACCTTC. Translation: CASSPTPGQGAGYGYTF.

The gene calls are TRBV29-1 and TRBJ1-2, with TRBD1 identical over 7 bases. The CDR3 is made up of 13 amino acids. V dropped 5 bases and J dropped 3; count of bases not matched to a gene: 6. In germline, CDR1 is SQVTM, CDR2 ANQGSEA. CDR3 protein: CSVFDREDYGYTF. As DNA, the CDR3 is TGCAGCGTTTTCGACAGGGAGGACTATGGCTACACCTTC.

This clonotype appeared a few times. This chain uses TRBV4-1 with TRBJ1-1, with 7 bases matching TRBD1. After removal of 4 bases from V and 4 bases from J, the junction contained 9 bases not matched to a gene. This CDR3 has 15 residues. Per the germline V gene, CDR1 is MGHRA and CDR2 is YSYEKL. The CDR3 DNA is TGCGCCAGCAGCCTCAACGATCCAGGGGGCACTGAAGCTTTCTTT. Translated: CASSLNDPGGTEAFF.

This clonotype was recorded at least ten times. The chain recombines TRBV2 with TRBJ1-2, with D perhaps matching TRBD1 (6 bases). The V gene lost 2 bases and the J gene lost 6 bases, with 13 bases spanning the gap. This CDR3 has 14 amino acids. Germline V gives CDR1 SNHLY, CDR2 FYNNEI. CDR3 protein: CASSELDSLDGYTF. CDR3 sequence (DNA): TGTGCCAGCAGTGAATTGGACAGCCTTGATGGCTACACCTTC.

This clonotype has just a few counts. The chain joins TRBV20-1 to TRBJ1-1; D gene unclear. Trimming removed 1 base from V and 5 bases from J, with 14 bases in between. The CDR3 sequence is 14 residues long. Looked up from germline, CDR1 is DFQATT and CDR2 is SNEGSKA (reference sequence). Written as DNA, the CDR3 is TGCAGTGCTAGAGCCCAGACGCCGGCAACTGAAGCTTTCTTT. This translates into CSARAQTPATEAFF.

The chain is built from TRBV5-4 and TRBJ2-2; the D is unclear. The CDR3 runs to 16 residues. Trimming cost V 0 bases and J 6 bases, with 15 bases left between them. Germline V lookup: CDR1 SGHNT, CDR2 YYREEE (reference sequence). The DNA for the CDR3 is TGTGCCAGCAGCTTGGATGGCGGCTATGGGGCCGGGGAGCTGTTTTTT. It codes for CASSLDGGYGAGELFF. Full variable domain (rest looked up from reference TRBV5-4 and TRBJ2-2): ETGVTQSPTHLIKTRGQQVTLRCSSQSGHNTVSWYQQALGQGPQFIFQYYREEENGRGNFPPRFSGLQFPNYSSELNVNALELDDSALYLCASSLDGGYGAGELFFGEGSRLTVL.

This clonotype has more than one count but fewer than ten. The chain recombines TRBV18 with TRBJ2-7; tentatively, D is TRBD1 (6 bases). Germline-derived CDR1 and CDR2 are KGHSH and LQKENI. Trimming removed 3 bases from V and 2 bases from J, with 11 bases in between. There are 14 residues in the CDR3. The CDR3 here is CASSPQDRPYEQYF. The DNA of the CDR3 is TGTGCCAGCTCACCCCAGGACAGACCCTACGAGCAGTACTTC.

This clonotype was recorded many times. The rearrangement links TRBV9 to TRBJ1-5; 8 bases agree with TRBD1. CDR1 SGDLS and CDR2 YYNGEE come from the germline V gene. This CDR3 contains 14 residues. V lost 3 bases, J lost 7 bases, and 6 bases stayed unmatched. As DNA, the CDR3 is TGTGCCAGCAGCGCCCAGGGGGCTGGGCAGCCCCAGCATTTT. It yields the protein CASSAQGAGQPQHF.

At least ten counts were recorded for this clonotype. CDR3 sequence reads: CSVDPRAGGGELFF. In DNA form, the CDR3 reads TGCAGCGTTGACCCCAGGGCGGGTGGCGGGGAGCTGTTTTTT. This chain uses TRBV29-1 with TRBJ2-2; tentatively, D is TRBD1 or TRBD2 (5 bases each). The V end lost 3 bases, the J end lost 7 bases, and 15 bases lay between the germline ends. Per germline, CDR1 SQVTM and CDR2 ANQGSEA. The CDR3 has 14 residues.

This clonotype was counted between two and nine times. The J gene is TRBJ2-7, the V gene TRBV12-3 or TRBV12-4, with TRBD1 matching over 9 bases. CDR3 length: 15 amino acids. With V trimmed by 5 bases and J by 4 bases, 9 bases remained unmatched. This CDR3 is CASSAGQGSWYEQYF. The CDR3 DNA sequence: TGTGCCAGCAGTGCTGGACAGGGGAGTTGGTACGAGCAGTACTTC.

On this clonotype: It may be a read error: a sequence one base away is much more abundant. The rearrangement uses TRBV7-2 and TRBJ2-7; D call uncertain. This CDR3 spans 12 amino acids. Trimming stripped 4 bases from V and 3 bases from J, with 7 bases between. The V gene's germline CDR1 is SGHTA and CDR2 FQGNSA. CDR3 amino acids: CASSSDGYEQYF. The CDR3 DNA reads as TGTGCCAGCAGCTCGGACGGCTACGAGCAGTACTTC.

The chain joins TRBV9 to TRBJ2-2; TRBD2 might be the D (5 bases). The CDR3 is 17 amino acids. V was pared by 0 bases and J by 1 base, with 13 bases between. Per germline, CDR1 SGDLS and CDR2 YYNGEE. The CDR3 here is CASSVAPPGGNTGELFF. The CDR3 DNA reads TGTGCCAGCAGCGTAGCACCGCCCGGAGGGAACACCGGGGAGCTGTTTTTT.